This T cell receptor (beta chain) was sequenced during a study of CD8+CD57+ T cells in acquired aplastic anemia. Study findings and constraints: Sharing between patients and controls was observed for around 27 CD8+ CDR3 sequences.

Comment on this clonotype: The antigen is unknown.

Researchers used genomic DNA as the template to profile TCR beta VDJ and CDR3. TCRdb re-called the reads through MiXCR, storing one row per CDR3 protein. The data show 180,000 or so distinct CDR3 sequences, nearly 65% seen once. Before being chosen for sequencing, patients had shown CD8+CD57+ cell expansion by flow cytometry. Per germline, CDR1 SGHKS and CDR2 YYEKEE (reference sequence). The CDR3 loop spans 14 amino acids. Sequencing was carried out using sorted CD4+, CD8+, or CD8+CD57+ T cells (not recorded which) from PBMCs. The source is a human donor with aplastic anemia. The chain combines TRBV5-5 with TRBJ2-5; 10 nucleotides line up with TRBD2. Matching the DNA end better, TRBJ2-1 makes the J call doubtful. The chain's CDR3 is CASSLTSGANEQFF. The CDR3 DNA reads TGTGCCAGCAGCTTGACTAGCGGGGCCAATGAGCAGTTCTTC.